This T cell receptor (beta chain) was recovered during a study of cytomegalovirus exposure and HLA in healthy donors. Germline-derived CDR1 and CDR2 are SGHAT and FQNNGV. V lost 6 bases to trimming and J lost 1 base; unmatched junction nucleotides: 7. The CDR3 is 15 residues long. TCRdb's table, derived via immunoSEQ multiplex PCR, lists solely in-frame clones and lacks some. The sample holds roughly 130,000 clones; approximately 89% are singletons and the top ten take over 3%. This chain uses TRBV11-2 with TRBJ2-5; TRBD2 agrees at 8 bases. Sequencing input: PBMCs. The sequence was obtained from a young man in good health and CMV-seronegative. The CDR3: CASSSPSGFQETQYF. In DNA, the CDR3 is TGTGCCAGCAGTTCTCCTAGCGGGTTCCAAGAGACCCAGTACTTC.